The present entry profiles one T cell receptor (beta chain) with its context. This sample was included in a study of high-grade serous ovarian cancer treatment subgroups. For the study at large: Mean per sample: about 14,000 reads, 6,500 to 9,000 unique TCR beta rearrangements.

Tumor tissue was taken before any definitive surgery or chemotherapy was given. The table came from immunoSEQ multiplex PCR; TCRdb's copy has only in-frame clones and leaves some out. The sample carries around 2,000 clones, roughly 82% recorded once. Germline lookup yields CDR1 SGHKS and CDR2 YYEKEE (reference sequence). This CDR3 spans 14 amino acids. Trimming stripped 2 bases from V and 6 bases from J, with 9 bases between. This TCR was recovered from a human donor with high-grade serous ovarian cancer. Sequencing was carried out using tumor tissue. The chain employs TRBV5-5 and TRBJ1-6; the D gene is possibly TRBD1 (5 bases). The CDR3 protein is CASSFGTVNSPLHF. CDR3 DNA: TGTGCCAGCAGCTTCGGGACGGTTAATTCACCCCTCCACTTT.